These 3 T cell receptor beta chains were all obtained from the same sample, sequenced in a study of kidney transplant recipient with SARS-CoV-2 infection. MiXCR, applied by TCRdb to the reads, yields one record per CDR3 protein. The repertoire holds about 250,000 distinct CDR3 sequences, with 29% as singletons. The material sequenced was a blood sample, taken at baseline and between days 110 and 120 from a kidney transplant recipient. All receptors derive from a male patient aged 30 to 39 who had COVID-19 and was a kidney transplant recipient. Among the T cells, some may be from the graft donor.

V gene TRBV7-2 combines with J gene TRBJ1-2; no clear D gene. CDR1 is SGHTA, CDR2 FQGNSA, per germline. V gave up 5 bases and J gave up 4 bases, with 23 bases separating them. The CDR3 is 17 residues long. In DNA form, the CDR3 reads TGTGCCAGCAGCGACGAGACCAGAGACGGAAAGACCTATGGCTACACCTTC. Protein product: CASSDETRDGKTYGYTF.

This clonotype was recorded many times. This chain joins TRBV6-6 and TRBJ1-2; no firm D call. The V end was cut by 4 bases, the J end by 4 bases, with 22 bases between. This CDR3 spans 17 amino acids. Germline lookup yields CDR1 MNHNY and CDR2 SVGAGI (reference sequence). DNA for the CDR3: TGTGCCAGCAGTTCTATGGCAGGTGGGAGAAAGACCTATGGCTACACCTTC. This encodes CASSSMAGGRKTYGYTF.

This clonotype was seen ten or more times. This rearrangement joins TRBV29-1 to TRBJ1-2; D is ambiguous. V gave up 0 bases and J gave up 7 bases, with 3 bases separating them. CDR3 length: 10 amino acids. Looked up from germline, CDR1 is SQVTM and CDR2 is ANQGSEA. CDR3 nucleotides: TGCAGCGTTGAAGATCCTGGCTACACCTTC. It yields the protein CSVEDPGYTF. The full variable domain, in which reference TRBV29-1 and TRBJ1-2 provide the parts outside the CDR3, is SAVISQKPSRDICQRGTSLTIQCQVDSQVTMMFWYRQQPGQSLTLIATANQGSEATYESGFVIDKFPISRPNLTFSTLTVSNMSPEDSSIYLCSVEDPGYTFGSGTRLTVV.